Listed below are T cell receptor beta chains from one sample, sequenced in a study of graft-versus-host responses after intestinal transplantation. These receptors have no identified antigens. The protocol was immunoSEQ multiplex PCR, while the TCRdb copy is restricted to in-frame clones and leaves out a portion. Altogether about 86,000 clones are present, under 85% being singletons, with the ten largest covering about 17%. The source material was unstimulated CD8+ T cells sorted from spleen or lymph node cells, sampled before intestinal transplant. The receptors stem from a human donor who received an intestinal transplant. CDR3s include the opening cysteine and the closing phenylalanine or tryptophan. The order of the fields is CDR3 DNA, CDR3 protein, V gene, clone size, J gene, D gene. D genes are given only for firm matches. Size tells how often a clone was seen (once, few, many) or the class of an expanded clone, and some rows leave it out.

TGTGCTAGTGCCCCCCTCCGGGACAGGGGAATTGTGGACACTGAAGCTTTCTTT,CASAPLRDRGIVDTEAFF,TRBV12-5,.,TRBJ1-1,TRBD1
TGTGCCAGCAGCCCTTGGTTTCCGAGCTACGAGCAGTACTTC,CASSPWFPSYEQYF,TRBV6-5,few,TRBJ2-7,.
TGTGCCAGGACCGCGACTGAATCCTACGAGCAGTACTTC,CARTATESYEQYF,TRBV2,.,TRBJ2-7,.
TGCGCCAGCAGCCAAGATAGGGGGCCCTTAAATGAAAAACTGTTTTTT,CASSQDRGPLNEKLFF,TRBV4-1,.,TRBJ1-4,TRBD1
TGCGCCAGCAGTCAGCCGACAGGGGGCGACTCTGGGGCCAACGTCCTGACTTTC,CASSQPTGGDSGANVLTF,TRBV23-1,.,TRBJ2-6,TRBD1
TGTGCCAGCAGTTACGCGGGAGGGCCTACCGGGGAGCTGTTTTTT,CASSYAGGPTGELFF,TRBV6-5,few,TRBJ2-2,TRBD2
TGTGCCAGCAGTTTCTCCCCTAGCGGGAACCCCTACGAGCAGTACTTC,CASSFSPSGNPYEQYF,TRBV28,.,TRBJ2-7,TRBD2
TGTGCCAGCAGCGTAGACAGCTCCTACAATGAGCAGTTCTTC,CASSVDSSYNEQFF,TRBV9,.,TRBJ2-1,.
TGTGCCAGCAGCCAAACCCAGGGGTACCAAGAGACCCAGTACTTC,CASSQTQGYQETQYF,TRBV4-2,once,TRBJ2-5,.
TGTGCCAGCAGCCCGGGCGGGGGGGGCGAAGGGAATCAGCCCCAGCATTTT,CASSPGGGGEGNQPQHF,TRBV28,.,TRBJ1-5,.
TGTGCCAGCAGTTTAGGGCAGGGGGCGTACGAGCAGTACTTC,CASSLGQGAYEQYF,TRBV28,once,TRBJ2-7,TRBD1
TGTGCCAGCAGCTTACGGGGACCACTCATTAACACAGATACGCAGTATTTT,CASSLRGPLINTDTQYF,TRBV21-1,.,TRBJ2-3,.
TGTGCCAGCAGTGAAGAGGCAGCTGTCCAAGAGACCCAGTACTTC,CASSEEAAVQETQYF,TRBV2,.,TRBJ2-5,.
TGTGCCAGCAGCCAAGATACCCACACAAGCGCGAACACCGGGGAGCTGTTTTTT,CASSQDTHTSANTGELFF,TRBV4-2,.,TRBJ2-2,.